This T cell receptor beta chain derives from a study of blood T cell repertoires in COVID-19. The wider study: Sites across the United States, Italy and Spain contributed samples from acute and convalescent COVID-19. The analysed material was cDNA or gDNA that came from T cells, B-cell-depleted T cells, or PBMCs.

This clone was seen a few times. Germline lookup yields CDR1 SNHLY and CDR2 FYNNEI. The CDR3 has 14 amino acids. Trimming stripped 2 bases from V and 6 bases from J, with 13 bases between. Per the original data handling: For nucleated cells, counts were estimated from reference gene primer amplification. Measured with immunoSEQ multiplex PCR; TCRdb has only the in-frame clones, and not every one. V and J calls and clone size are given by that table; D and trimming were obtained from the DNA. Of around 350,000 clones in the sample, roughly 86% were seen once. The specimen sequenced was peripheral blood. This chain uses TRBV2 with TRBJ1-1, with a weak D call TRBD1 (6 bases). This sequence was found in a human donor in a cohort sampled during active COVID-19. CDR3 sequence reads: CASSENRVLAEAFF. The DNA for the CDR3 is TGTGCCAGCAGTGAAAACAGGGTTTTAGCTGAAGCTTTCTTT.